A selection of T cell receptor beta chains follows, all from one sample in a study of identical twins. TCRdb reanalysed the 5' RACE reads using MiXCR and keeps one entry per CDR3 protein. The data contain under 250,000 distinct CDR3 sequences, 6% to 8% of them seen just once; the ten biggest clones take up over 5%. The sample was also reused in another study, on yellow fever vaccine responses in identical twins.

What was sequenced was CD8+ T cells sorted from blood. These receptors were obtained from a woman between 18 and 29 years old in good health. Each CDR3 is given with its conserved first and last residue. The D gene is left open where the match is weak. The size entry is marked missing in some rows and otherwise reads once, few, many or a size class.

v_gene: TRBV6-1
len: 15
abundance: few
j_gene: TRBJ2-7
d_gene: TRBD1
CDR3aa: CASSEAGQGYYEQYF
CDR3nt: TGTGCCAGCAGTGAAGCGGGACAGGGTTACTACGAGCAGTACTTC

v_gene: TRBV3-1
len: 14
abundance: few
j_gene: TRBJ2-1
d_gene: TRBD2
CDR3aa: CASSPGLMGNEQFF
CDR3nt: TGTGCCAGCAGCCCGGGACTAATGGGCAATGAGCAGTTCTTC

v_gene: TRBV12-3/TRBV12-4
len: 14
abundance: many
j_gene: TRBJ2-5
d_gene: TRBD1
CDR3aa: CASSPDRGQETQYF
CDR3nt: TGTGCCAGCAGTCCTGACAGGGGGCAAGAGACCCAGTACTTC

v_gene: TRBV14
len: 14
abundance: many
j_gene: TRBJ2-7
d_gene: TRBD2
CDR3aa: CASSSRDYLYEQYF
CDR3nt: TGTGCCAGCAGCTCCCGGGACTACCTCTACGAGCAGTACTTC

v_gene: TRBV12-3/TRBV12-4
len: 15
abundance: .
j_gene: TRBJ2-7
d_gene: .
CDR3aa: CASSPPGGSSYEQYF
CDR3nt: TGTGCCAGCAGTCCGCCAGGCGGGTCTTCCTACGAGCAGTACTTC

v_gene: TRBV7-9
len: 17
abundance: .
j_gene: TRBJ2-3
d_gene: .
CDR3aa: CASSLADFVTKGDTQYF
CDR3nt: TGTGCCAGCAGCTTAGCCGATTTCGTGACGAAAGGAGATACGCAGTATTTT

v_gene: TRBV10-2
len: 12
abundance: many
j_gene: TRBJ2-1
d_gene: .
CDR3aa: CASSEYLNEQFF
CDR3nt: TGCGCCAGCAGTGAGTACCTTAATGAGCAGTTCTTC

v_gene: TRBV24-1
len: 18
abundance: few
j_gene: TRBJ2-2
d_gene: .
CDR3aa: CATSDWTTSSSWTGELFF
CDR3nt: TGTGCCACCAGTGATTGGACGACTAGTTCGTCTTGGACCGGGGAGCTGTTTTTT

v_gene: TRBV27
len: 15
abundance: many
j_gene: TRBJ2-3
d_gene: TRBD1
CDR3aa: CASSFRDRITDTQYF
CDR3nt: TGTGCCAGCAGTTTCAGGGACAGGATCACAGATACGCAGTATTTT

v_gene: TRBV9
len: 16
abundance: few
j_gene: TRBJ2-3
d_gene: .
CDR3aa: CASSGLADGGLDTQYF
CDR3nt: TGTGCCAGCAGCGGACTTGCGGACGGGGGTTTAGATACGCAGTATTTT

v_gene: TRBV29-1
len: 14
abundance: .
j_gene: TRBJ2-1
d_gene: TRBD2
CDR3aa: CSVIAGGTYNEQFF
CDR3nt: TGCAGCGTCATAGCGGGAGGGACCTACAATGAGCAGTTCTTC

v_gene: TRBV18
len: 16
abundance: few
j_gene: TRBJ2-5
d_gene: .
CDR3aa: CASSPAPTTYQETQYF
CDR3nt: TGTGCCAGCTCACCCGCACCGACTACGTACCAAGAGACCCAGTACTTC

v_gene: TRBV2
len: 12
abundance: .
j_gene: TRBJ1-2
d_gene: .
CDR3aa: CASRGSRRGYTF
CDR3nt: TGTGCCAGCAGAGGGTCCCGTCGAGGCTACACCTTC

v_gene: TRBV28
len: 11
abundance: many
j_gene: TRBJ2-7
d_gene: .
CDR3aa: CASSFTYEQYF
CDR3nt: TGTGCCAGCAGTTTTACCTACGAGCAGTACTTC

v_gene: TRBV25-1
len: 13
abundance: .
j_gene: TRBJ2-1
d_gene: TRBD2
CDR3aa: CASKGRGDNEQFF
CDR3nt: TGTGCCAGCAAGGGGCGGGGGGACAATGAGCAGTTCTTC

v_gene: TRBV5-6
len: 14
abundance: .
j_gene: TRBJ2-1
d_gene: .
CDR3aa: CASSLGAAYNEQFF
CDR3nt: TGTGCCAGCAGCTTGGGGGCGGCCTACAATGAGCAGTTCTTC

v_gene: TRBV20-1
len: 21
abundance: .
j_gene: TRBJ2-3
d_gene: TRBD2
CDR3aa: CSARDFISGTSGRVPTDTQYF
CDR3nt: TGCAGTGCTAGAGATTTTATTTCCGGGACTAGCGGTCGTGTTCCCACAGATACGCAGTATTTT

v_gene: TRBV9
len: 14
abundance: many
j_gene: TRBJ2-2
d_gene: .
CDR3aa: CASSVGSPAGELFF
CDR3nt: TGTGCCAGCAGCGTAGGGTCCCCGGCCGGGGAGCTGTTTTTT

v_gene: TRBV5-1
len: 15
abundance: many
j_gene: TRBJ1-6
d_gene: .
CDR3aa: CASSLKSSYNSPLHF
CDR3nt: TGCGCCAGCAGCTTGAAAAGCTCCTATAATTCACCCCTCCACTTT

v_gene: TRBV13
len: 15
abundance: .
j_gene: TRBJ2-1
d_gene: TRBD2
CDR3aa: CASSLGRAGMDEQFF
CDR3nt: TGTGCCAGCAGCTTAGGCCGAGCGGGAATGGATGAGCAGTTCTTC

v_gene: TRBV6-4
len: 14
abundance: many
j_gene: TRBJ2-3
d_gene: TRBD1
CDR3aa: CASSRTGETDTQYF
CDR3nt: TGTGCCAGCTCCCGGACAGGGGAAACAGATACGCAGTATTTT

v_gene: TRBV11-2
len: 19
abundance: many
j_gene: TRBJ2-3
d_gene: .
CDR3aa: CASSLPPSVRVPTTDTQYF
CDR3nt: TGTGCCAGCAGCTTACCACCGTCCGTGAGGGTCCCCACCACAGATACGCAGTATTTT

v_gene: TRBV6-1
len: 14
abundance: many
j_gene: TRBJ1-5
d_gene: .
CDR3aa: CASEEGRGNQPQHF
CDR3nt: TGTGCCAGCGAGGAGGGACGAGGCAACCAGCCCCAGCATTTT

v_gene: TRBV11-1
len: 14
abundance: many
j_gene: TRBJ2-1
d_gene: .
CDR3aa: CASSSDRYAGEQFF
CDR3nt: TGTGCCAGCAGCTCTGACAGGTATGCTGGTGAGCAGTTCTTC

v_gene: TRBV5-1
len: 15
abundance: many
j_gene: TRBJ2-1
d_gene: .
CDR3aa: CASSLETAPYNEQFF
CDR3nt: TGCGCCAGCAGCTTGGAGACGGCACCGTACAATGAGCAGTTCTTC

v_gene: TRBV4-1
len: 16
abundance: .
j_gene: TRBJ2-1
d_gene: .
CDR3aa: CASSQEVGITRGEQFF
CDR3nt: TGCGCCAGCAGCCAAGAAGTCGGGATCACGAGGGGGGAGCAGTTCTTC

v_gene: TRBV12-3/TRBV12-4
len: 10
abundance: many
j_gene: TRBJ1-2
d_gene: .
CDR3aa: CASRGYGVAF
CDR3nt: TGTGCCAGCAGGGGTTATGGAGTTGCCTTC

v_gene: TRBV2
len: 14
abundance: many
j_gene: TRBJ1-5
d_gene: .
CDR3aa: CASEQINSNQPQHF
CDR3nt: TGTGCCAGCGAACAAATAAATAGCAATCAGCCCCAGCATTTT

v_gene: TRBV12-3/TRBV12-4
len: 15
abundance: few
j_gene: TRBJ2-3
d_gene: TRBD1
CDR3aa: CASSPDRGSTDTQYF
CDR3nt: TGTGCCAGCAGCCCCGACAGGGGAAGCACAGATACGCAGTATTTT

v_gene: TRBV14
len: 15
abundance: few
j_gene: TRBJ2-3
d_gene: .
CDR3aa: CASSQPRGNTDTQYF
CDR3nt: TGTGCCAGCAGCCAGCCCCGGGGGAACACAGATACGCAGTATTTT

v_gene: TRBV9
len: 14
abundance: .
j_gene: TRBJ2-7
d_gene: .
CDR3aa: CASTVGTRSSEQYF
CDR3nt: TGTGCCAGCACCGTAGGGACACGTTCGTCCGAGCAGTACTTC

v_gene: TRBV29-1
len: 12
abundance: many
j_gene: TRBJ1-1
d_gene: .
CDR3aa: CSVVGRLGEAFF
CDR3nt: TGCAGCGTTGTAGGCAGGCTTGGTGAAGCTTTCTTT

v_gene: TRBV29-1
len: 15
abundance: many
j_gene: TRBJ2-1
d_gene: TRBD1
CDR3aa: CSVDKGQGELGAEFF
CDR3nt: TGCAGCGTTGATAAGGGTCAGGGGGAGCTGGGGGCGGAGTTCTTC

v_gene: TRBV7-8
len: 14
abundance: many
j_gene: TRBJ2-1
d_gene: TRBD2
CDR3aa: CASSFAGEYNEQFF
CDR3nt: TGTGCCAGCAGCTTTGCGGGAGAATACAATGAGCAGTTCTTC

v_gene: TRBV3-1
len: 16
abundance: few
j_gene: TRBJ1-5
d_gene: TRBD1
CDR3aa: CASSHGLGQPNQPQHF
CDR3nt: TGTGCCAGCAGCCATGGATTGGGACAGCCCAATCAGCCCCAGCATTTT

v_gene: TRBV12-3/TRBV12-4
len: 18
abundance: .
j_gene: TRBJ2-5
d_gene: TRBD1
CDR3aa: CASSYGTGRTSNLETQYF
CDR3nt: TGTGCCAGCAGTTATGGGACAGGGAGGACAAGCAACCTGGAGACCCAGTACTTC

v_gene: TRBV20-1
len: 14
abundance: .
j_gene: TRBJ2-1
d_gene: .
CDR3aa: CSASDRTSDNEQFF
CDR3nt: TGCAGTGCTAGCGATCGCACTAGTGACAATGAGCAGTTCTTC